This T cell receptor (beta chain) originates from a study of identical twins. TCRdb itself ran the 5' RACE reads through MiXCR, one entry per CDR3 protein. The data show some 790,000 distinct CDR3 sequences, 15% to 20% seen once. The CDR3 is 15 residues long. V was pared by 1 base and J by 2 bases, with 1 base of the junction left unmatched. The germline V gene has CDR1 LGHNA and CDR2 YNFKEQ. Overall study results and limits: Cross-sectional statistical analysis, not tracking of the same donors, underpinned the conclusions. Insertions were reduced in abundant cord blood beta clonotypes but not in memory repertoires.

A remark on this clonotype: The antigen is unknown.

The same sample was also studied in work on T cells expressing NK-cell markers. That source adds: Seven sequenced donors out of eight were HCMV-seropositive, one seronegative. NKG2C+ dominant clonotype frequencies in more than 5 donors were roughly 1.0-7.5% of CD8+ T cells.

The chain combines TRBV4-2 with TRBJ2-5; TRBD2 matches 10 bases. The receptor was derived from a young woman in good health. Sequencing was done on a sample of PBMCs. Here the CDR3 reads CASSQVAGGQETQYF. The CDR3 region has the DNA TGTGCCAGCAGCCAAGTAGCGGGGGGACAAGAGACCCAGTACTTC.